This is a list of T cell receptor beta chains from one sample in a study of blood T cell repertoires in COVID-19. TCRdb's table, derived via immunoSEQ multiplex PCR, lists solely in-frame clones and lacks some. The sample contains about 200,000 clones, 85% of which appear only once. Sequenced sample: peripheral blood. The receptors originated from a man aged 55 to 70 with COVID-19, enrolled during active disease. Both conserved end residues are part of each CDR3. A D gene is named only where the DNA matches it firmly.

J gene | D gene | V gene | CDR3 protein | CDR3 DNA
TRBJ2-7 | . | TRBV5-6 | CASSAAGVYEQYF | TGTGCCAGCAGCGCGGCCGGGGTCTACGAGCAGTACTTC
TRBJ1-4 | . | TRBV28 | CASSAQGRGEKLFF | TGTGCCAGCAGTGCCCAGGGCCGGGGGGAAAAACTGTTTTTT
TRBJ1-2 | . | TRBV27 | CASSLTGSNYGYTF | TGTGCCAGCAGTTTAACCGGTTCTAACTATGGCTACACCTTC
TRBJ2-2 | TRBD1 | TRBV4-2 | CASSQAPGQGGTGELFF | TGTGCCAGCAGCCAAGCCCCGGGACAGGGAGGCACCGGGGAGCTGTTTTTT
TRBJ2-2 | TRBD2 | TRBV28 | CASSLAGGPKSGELFF | TGTGCCAGCAGTTTAGCGGGAGGGCCGAAAAGCGGGGAGCTGTTTTTT
TRBJ1-6 | . | TRBV14 | CASSQQGRNSPLHF | TGTGCCAGCAGCCAACAGGGCCGAAATTCACCCCTCCACTTT
TRBJ2-1 | . | TRBV18 | CASSLGTLNNEQFF | TGTGCCAGCTCACTAGGGACACTCAACAATGAGCAGTTCTTC
TRBJ2-7 | . | TRBV6-5 | CASSRLSSYEQYF | TGTGCCAGCAGTCGCCTCAGCTCCTACGAGCAGTACTTC
TRBJ1-2 | . | TRBV5-5 | CASSLPTTAANYGYTF | TGTGCCAGCAGCTTACCGACGACAGCAGCTAACTATGGCTACACCTTC
TRBJ1-2 | TRBD1 | TRBV4-1 | CASSQRTGLSYTF | TGCGCCAGCAGCCAAAGGACAGGGTTAAGCTACACCTTC
TRBJ1-2 | . | TRBV27 | CASSLSGGYGYTF | TGTGCCAGCAGTTTATCAGGGGGCTATGGCTACACCTTC
TRBJ2-7 | TRBD1 | TRBV4-2 | CASSREAGTGTYEQYF | TGTGCCAGCAGCCGTGAAGCCGGGACAGGGACCTACGAGCAGTACTTC
TRBJ2-7 | . | TRBV30 | CAWSWGTSYEQYF | TGTGCCTGGAGTTGGGGCACCTCCTACGAGCAGTACTTC
TRBJ1-2 | TRBD1 | TRBV19 | CASSSGGYYGYTF | TGTGCCAGTAGTTCAGGGGGCTACTATGGCTACACCTTC
TRBJ2-3 | TRBD2 | TRBV7-3 | CASSFGTSRSTDTQYF | TGTGCCAGCAGTTTTGGGACTAGCCGTAGCACAGATACGCAGTATTTT